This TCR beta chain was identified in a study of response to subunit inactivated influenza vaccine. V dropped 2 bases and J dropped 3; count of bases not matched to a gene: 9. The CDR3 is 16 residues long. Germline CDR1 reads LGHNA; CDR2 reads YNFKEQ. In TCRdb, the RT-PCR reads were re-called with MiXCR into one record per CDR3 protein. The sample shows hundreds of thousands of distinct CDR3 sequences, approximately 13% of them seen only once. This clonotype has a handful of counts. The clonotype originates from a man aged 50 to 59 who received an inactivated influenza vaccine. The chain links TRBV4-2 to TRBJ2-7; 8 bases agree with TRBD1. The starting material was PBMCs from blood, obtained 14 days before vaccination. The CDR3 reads CASSQPAGTGNYEQYF. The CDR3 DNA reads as TGTGCCAGCAGCCAACCCGCCGGGACAGGAAACTACGAGCAGTACTTC.